One sample yielded the 20 T cell receptor beta chains listed below, sequenced in a study of cytomegalovirus exposure and HLA in healthy donors. Vbeta (60) and Jbeta (13) primers were used in the PCR. Repertoires were generated with immunoSEQ multiplex PCR, while TCRdb's copy carries only in-frame clones and drops some. The table shows about 200,000 clones, with around three quarters occurring only once. The sequencing input was PBMCs. Receptor source: a young man in good health and CMV-seronegative.

In this sample, this clone turned up a few times. The CDR3 DNA is TGTGCCAGCAGTGGGGAGGTTACCTATAGCAATCAGCCCCAGCATTTT. Translation gives CASSGEVTYSNQPQHF. V gene TRBV6-1 combines with J gene TRBJ1-5; D unclear. This CDR3 is 16 amino acids long. V was shortened by 4 bases and J by 0 bases, with 13 bases between the two germline ends. Germline V gene lookup returns CDR1 MNHNS and CDR2 SASEGT.

The chain links TRBV5-1 to TRBJ2-1; no definite D call. Deletions cut 0 bases from V and 0 bases from J, with 13 bases between. This CDR3 has 17 residues. The V gene's germline CDR1 is SGHRS and CDR2 YFSETQ. This CDR3 reads CASSLGLLFSSYNEQFF. The DNA of the CDR3 is TGCGCCAGCAGCTTGGGCCTTCTATTTAGCTCCTACAATGAGCAGTTCTTC.

This clone was picked up a small number of times. The CDR3 here is CASSLAGTSGIPYEQYF. CDR3 DNA sequence: TGTGCCAGCAGCTTAGCGGGGACTAGCGGGATCCCCTACGAGCAGTACTTC. V usage is TRBV7-2 and J usage is TRBJ2-7; 13 positions match TRBD2. Losses at the gene ends were 0 bases for V and 2 bases for J; bases not matched to a gene: 4. CDR1 and CDR2 (germline): SGHTA, FQGNSA. CDR3 length: 17 amino acids.

The V call is TRBV2, the J call TRBJ1-1; TRBD1 might be the D (6 bases). This CDR3 is 14 amino acids long. The V gene lost 4 bases and the J gene lost 0 bases, with 9 bases spanning the gap. Germline CDR1 SNHLY, CDR2 FYNNEI. The CDR3 DNA reads as TGTGCCAGCAGTGTGGGGACACTGAACACTGAAGCTTTCTTT. Protein: CASSVGTLNTEAFF.

The V call is TRBV29-1, the J call TRBJ1-2; TRBD1 aligns across 8 bases. Germline V gene lookup returns CDR1 SQVTM and CDR2 ANQGSEA. Trimming cost V 4 bases and J 6 bases; bases outside gene matches: 4. This CDR3 spans 12 amino acids. CDR3 sequence (DNA): TGCAGCGTTGGCGGACAGGGAGATGGCTACACCTTC. Translated, it gives CSVGGQGDGYTF.

The rearrangement uses TRBV11-2 and TRBJ2-3; 10 positions match TRBD2. With 6 bases clipped from V and 4 bases from J, the junction kept 7 bases outside the gene matches. This CDR3 is 15 amino acids long. Germline values: CDR1 SGHAT, CDR2 FQNNGV. CDR3 DNA: TGTGCCAGCAGAAGGGTAGCGGGAGGATCAGATACGCAGTATTTT. Translating it yields CASRRVAGGSDTQYF. Looking up the rest from reference TRBV11-2 and TRBJ2-3 gives the full variable domain: EAGVAQSPRYKIIEKRQSVAFWCNPISGHATLYWYQQILGQGPKLLIQFQNNGVVDDSQLPKDRFSAERLKGVDSTLKIQPAKLEDSAVYLCASRRVAGGSDTQYFGPGTRLTVL.

The rearrangement joins TRBV7-3 to TRBJ2-1; D is perhaps TRBD2 (6 bases). V was trimmed by 5 bases and J by 6 bases, leaving 23 bases between them. Germline assignment: CDR1 SGHTA and CDR2 FQGTGA. The CDR3 spans 17 residues. The chain's CDR3 is CASSVLHSGRMANEQFF. The CDR3, as DNA: TGTGCCAGCAGCGTACTCCACAGCGGGCGAATGGCCAATGAGCAGTTCTTC.

This chain uses TRBV5-1 with TRBJ2-1; TRBD2 matches at 8 bases. Germline V gives CDR1 SGHRS, CDR2 YFSETQ. The CDR3 is made up of 17 amino acids. J was trimmed by 4 bases and V by 0 bases; bases with no gene match: 9. CDR3 DNA: TGCGCCAGCAGCTTGGAACCTGGCGCTAGCGGGTACAATGAGCAGTTCTTC. Its protein is CASSLEPGASGYNEQFF.

This chain joins TRBV11-3 and TRBJ2-7; 8 bases agree with TRBD2. The CDR3 totals 15 residues. CDR1 SGHNT and CDR2 YENEEA come from the germline V gene. The J segment lost 2 bases and the V segment lost 3 bases, leaving 6 bases of the junction unmatched. The CDR3 loop reads CASSLGAGDPYEQYF. CDR3 coding DNA: TGTGCCAGCAGCTTGGGAGCGGGGGACCCCTACGAGCAGTACTTC. Together with reference TRBV11-3 and TRBJ2-7, the CDR3 gives the full variable domain: EAGVVQSPRYKIIEKKQPVAFWCNPISGHNTLYWYLQNLGQGPELLIRYENEEAVDDSQLPKDRFSAERLKGVDSTLKIQPAELGDSAVYLCASSLGAGDPYEQYFGPGTRLTVT.

The chain has TRBV5-1 and TRBJ1-6, with 8 bases identical to TRBD1. This CDR3 has 14 amino acids. Trimming cost V 4 bases and J 7 bases; bases outside gene matches: 4. CDR1 SGHRS and CDR2 YFSETQ come from the germline V gene. Here the CDR3 reads CASSAGGANSPLHF. CDR3 bases: TGCGCCAGCAGCGCAGGGGGCGCGAATTCACCCCTCCACTTT.

This chain uses TRBV5-1 with TRBJ2-7, with a possible D match to TRBD2 (5 bases). V was cut by 3 bases and J by 6 bases, with 13 bases left in between. The CDR3 contains 13 residues. CDR1 and CDR2 from the germline V gene are SGHRS and YFSETQ. The DNA of the CDR3 is TGCGCCAGCAGCTCGGCCGGTGGGAGCGAGCAGTACTTC. Amino acid sequence: CASSSAGGSEQYF.

This clone was seen a handful of times. This chain joins TRBV6-5 and TRBJ1-5, with D perhaps TRBD1 (6 bases). This CDR3 has 15 amino acids. Germline V lookup: CDR1 MNHEY, CDR2 SVGAGI. V lost 6 bases, J lost 0 bases, and 12 bases lay in between. The DNA of the CDR3 is TGTGCCAGCAGCGACAGGATCTCTAGCAATCAGCCCCAGCATTTT. Protein: CASSDRISSNQPQHF.

The V call is TRBV6-6, the J call TRBJ2-7; D is possibly TRBD2 (6 bases). From germline, CDR1 is MNHNY and CDR2 SVGAGI (reference sequence). V gave up 6 bases and J gave up 3 bases, with 18 bases separating them. The CDR3 spans 15 residues. CDR3 sequence (DNA): TGTGCCAGCAGGTCGGGTGGGAGGAGACTCTACGAGCAGTACTTC. Encoded protein: CASRSGGRRLYEQYF.

The gene calls are TRBV6-1 and TRBJ2-5; 11 nucleotides agree with TRBD2. The length of the CDR3 is 15 residues. V lost 3 bases to trimming and J lost 4 bases; unmatched junction nucleotides: 4. Germline V lookup: CDR1 MNHNS, CDR2 SASEGT. In nucleotides, the CDR3 is TGTGCCAGCAGTGATTTAGCGGGAGGGCGAGAGACCCAGTACTTC. Translation: CASSDLAGGRETQYF.

The rearrangement joins TRBV19 to TRBJ2-3; maybe TRBD2 (5 bases). This CDR3 has 16 amino acids. The germline V gene has CDR1 LNHDA and CDR2 SQIVND (reference sequence). With 6 bases removed from V and 4 bases from J, the gap between germline ends came to 20 bases. The DNA of the CDR3 is TGTGCCAGTAGAAGACAAGCGGCCTCAGGCTCAGATACGCAGTATTTT. Translating gives CASRRQAASGSDTQYF. The variable domain in full, completed from reference TRBV19 and TRBJ2-3, reads DGGITQSPKYLFRKEGQNVTLSCEQNLNHDAMYWYRQDPGQGLRLIYYSQIVNDFQKGDIAEGYSVSREKKESFPLTVTSAQKNPTAFYLCASRRQAASGSDTQYFGPGTRLTVL.

The chain links TRBV27 to TRBJ2-7; 8 bases agree with TRBD2. J gave up 3 bases and V 3 bases, and 1 base lay outside the gene matches. The germline gives CDR1 MNHEY, CDR2 SMNVEV (reference sequence). This CDR3 region has 13 residues. The CDR3 nucleotides read TGTGCCAGCAGTTTTAGCGGGAACTACGAGCAGTACTTC. Its translation: CASSFSGNYEQYF.

This clone was seen just once. The chain uses TRBV27 and TRBJ1-1; 7 nucleotides match TRBD1. Trimming removed 3 bases from V and 3 bases from J; junction bases left unmatched: 4. CDR3 length equals 14 residues. Germline CDR1 MNHEY, CDR2 SMNVEV (reference sequence). CDR3 DNA: TGTGCCAGCAGTTTGGAGGGGGCGTACACTGAAGCTTTCTTT. It specifies CASSLEGAYTEAFF.

Of note for this clone: Compared with germline, one end of the junction differs, possibly owing to a read error. The V gene is TRBV29-1, the J gene TRBJ2-5, with 13 nucleotides matching TRBD2. The length of the CDR3 is 14 residues. The germline CDR1 and CDR2 sequences are SQVTM and ANQGSEA. DNA for the CDR3: TGCAGCGCCCAGACTAGCGGGAGGCAAGGGACCCAGTACTTC. Protein: CSAQTSGRQGTQYF.

This chain connects TRBV27 to TRBJ1-6; D gene ambiguous. V was shortened by 5 bases and J by 13 bases, with 15 bases between the two germline ends. This CDR3 has 13 amino acids. The germline CDR1 and CDR2 sequences are MNHEY and SMNVEV (reference sequence). The CDR3 nucleotides are TGTGCCAGCAGTCGACTGATCCTCGAGCCCCTCCACTTT. Residues: CASSRLILEPLHF.

This rearrangement joins TRBV27 to TRBJ2-7, with a possible D match to TRBD1 (5 bases). Germline V CDR1 and CDR2: MNHEY, SMNVEV (reference sequence). V lost 8 bases to trimming and J lost 5 bases, with 10 bases between them. The CDR3 contains 11 residues. Here the CDR3 reads CASLQGHEQYF. CDR3 in DNA: TGTGCCAGCCTCCAGGGCCACGAGCAGTACTTC.